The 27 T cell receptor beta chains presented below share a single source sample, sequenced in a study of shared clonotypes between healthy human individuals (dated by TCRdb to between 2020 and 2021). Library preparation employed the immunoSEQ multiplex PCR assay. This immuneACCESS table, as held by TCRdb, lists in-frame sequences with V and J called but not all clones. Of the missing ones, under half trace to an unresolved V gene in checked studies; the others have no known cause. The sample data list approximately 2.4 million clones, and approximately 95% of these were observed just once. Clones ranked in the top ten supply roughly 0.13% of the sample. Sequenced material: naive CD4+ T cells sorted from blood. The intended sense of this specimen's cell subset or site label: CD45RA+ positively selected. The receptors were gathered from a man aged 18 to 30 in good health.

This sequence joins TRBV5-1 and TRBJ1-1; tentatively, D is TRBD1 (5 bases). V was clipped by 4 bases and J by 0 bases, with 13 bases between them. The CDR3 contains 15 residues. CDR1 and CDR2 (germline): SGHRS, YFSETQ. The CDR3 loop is CASSPKQEMNTEAFF. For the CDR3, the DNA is TGCGCCAGCAGCCCAAAACAGGAAATGAACACTGAAGCTTTCTTT.

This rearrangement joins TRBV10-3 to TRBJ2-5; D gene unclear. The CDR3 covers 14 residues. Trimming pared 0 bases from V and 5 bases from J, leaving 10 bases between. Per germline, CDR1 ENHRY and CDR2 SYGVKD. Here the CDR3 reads CAISESGLAETQYF. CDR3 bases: TGTGCCATCAGTGAGTCGGGCCTGGCGGAGACCCAGTACTTC.

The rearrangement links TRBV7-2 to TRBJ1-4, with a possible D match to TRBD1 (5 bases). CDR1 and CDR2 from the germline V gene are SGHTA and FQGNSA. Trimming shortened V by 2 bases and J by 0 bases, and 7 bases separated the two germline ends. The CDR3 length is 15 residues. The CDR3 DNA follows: TGTGCCAGCAGCTTACAGGGTGCAACTAATGAAAAACTGTTTTTT. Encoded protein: CASSLQGATNEKLFF.

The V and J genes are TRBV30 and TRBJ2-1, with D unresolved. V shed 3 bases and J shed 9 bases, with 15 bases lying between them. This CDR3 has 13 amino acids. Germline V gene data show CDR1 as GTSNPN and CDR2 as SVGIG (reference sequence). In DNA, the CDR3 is TGTGCCTGGAGCGCGACACCGAACGGTGAGCAGTTCTTC. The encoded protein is CAWSATPNGEQFF.

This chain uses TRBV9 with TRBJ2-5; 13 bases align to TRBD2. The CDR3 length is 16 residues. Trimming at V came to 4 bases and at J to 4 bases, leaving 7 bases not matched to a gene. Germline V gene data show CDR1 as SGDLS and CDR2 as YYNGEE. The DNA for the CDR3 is TGTGCCAGCAGCATGCGGACTAGCGGGAGCGGAGAGACCCAGTACTTC. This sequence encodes CASSMRTSGSGETQYF.

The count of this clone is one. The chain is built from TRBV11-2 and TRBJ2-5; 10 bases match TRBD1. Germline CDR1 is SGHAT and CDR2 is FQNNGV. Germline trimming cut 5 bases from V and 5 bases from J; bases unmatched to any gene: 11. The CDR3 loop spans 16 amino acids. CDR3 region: CASSVLDRGVSETQYF. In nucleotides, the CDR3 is TGTGCCAGCAGCGTCCTGGACAGGGGGGTGTCGGAGACCCAGTACTTC.

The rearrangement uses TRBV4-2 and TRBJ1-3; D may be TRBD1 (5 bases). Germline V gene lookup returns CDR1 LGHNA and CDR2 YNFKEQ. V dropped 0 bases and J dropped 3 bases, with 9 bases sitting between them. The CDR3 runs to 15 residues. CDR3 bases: TGTGCCAGCAGCCAAGAGGGGCGAGGTGGAAACACCATATATTTT. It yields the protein CASSQEGRGGNTIYF.

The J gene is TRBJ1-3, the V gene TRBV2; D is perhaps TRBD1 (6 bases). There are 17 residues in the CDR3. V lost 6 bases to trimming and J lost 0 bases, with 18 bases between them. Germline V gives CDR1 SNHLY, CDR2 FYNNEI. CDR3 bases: TGTGCCAGCAGGGGCAGGACAGCTCGGAGCTCTGGAAACACCATATATTTT. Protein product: CASRGRTARSSGNTIYF.

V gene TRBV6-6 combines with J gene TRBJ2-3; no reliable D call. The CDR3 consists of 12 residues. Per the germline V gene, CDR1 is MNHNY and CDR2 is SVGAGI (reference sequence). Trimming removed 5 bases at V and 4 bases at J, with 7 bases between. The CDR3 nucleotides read TGTGCCAGCAGTCCGGCTCCAGATACGCAGTATTTT. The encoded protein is CASSPAPDTQYF.

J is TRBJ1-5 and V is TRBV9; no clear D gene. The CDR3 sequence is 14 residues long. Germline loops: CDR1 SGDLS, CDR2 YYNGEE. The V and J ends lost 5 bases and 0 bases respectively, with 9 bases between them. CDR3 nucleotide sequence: TGTGCCAGCAGTTCATCGCTTAGCAATCAGCCCCAGCATTTT. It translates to CASSSSLSNQPQHF.

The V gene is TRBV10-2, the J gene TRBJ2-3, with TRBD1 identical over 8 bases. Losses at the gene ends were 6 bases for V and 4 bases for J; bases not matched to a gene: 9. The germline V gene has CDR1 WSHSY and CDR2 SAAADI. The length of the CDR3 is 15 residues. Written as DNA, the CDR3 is TGCGCCAGCAGGCTCGGGACAGGAGGCGCAGATACGCAGTATTTT. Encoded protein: CASRLGTGGADTQYF.

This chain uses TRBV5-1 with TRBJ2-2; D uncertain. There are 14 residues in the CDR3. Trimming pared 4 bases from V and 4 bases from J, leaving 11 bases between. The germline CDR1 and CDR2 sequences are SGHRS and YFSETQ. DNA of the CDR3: TGCGCCAGCAGCGGTAATCCAGCCACCGGGGAGCTGTTTTTT. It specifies CASSGNPATGELFF.

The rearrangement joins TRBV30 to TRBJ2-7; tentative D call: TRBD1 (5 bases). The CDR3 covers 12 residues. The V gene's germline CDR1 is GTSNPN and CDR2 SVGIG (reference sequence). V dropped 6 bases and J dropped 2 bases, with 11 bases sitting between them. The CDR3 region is CACQKGPYEQYF. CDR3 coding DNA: TGTGCCTGCCAAAAGGGGCCCTACGAGCAGTACTTC.

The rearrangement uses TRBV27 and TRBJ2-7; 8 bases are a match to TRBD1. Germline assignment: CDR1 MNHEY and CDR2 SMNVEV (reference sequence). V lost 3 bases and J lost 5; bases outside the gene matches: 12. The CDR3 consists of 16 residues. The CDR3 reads CASSFGQGRLRDEQYF. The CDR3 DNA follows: TGTGCCAGCAGTTTCGGACAGGGAAGACTTCGGGACGAGCAGTACTTC.

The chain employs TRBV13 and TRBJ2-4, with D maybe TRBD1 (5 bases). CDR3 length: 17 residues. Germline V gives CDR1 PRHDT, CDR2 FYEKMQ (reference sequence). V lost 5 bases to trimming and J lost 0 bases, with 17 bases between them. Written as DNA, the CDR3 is TGTGCCAGCAGCCTCGGAGCGCAGGGCGTAGCCAAAAACATTCAGTACTTC. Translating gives CASSLGAQGVAKNIQYF.

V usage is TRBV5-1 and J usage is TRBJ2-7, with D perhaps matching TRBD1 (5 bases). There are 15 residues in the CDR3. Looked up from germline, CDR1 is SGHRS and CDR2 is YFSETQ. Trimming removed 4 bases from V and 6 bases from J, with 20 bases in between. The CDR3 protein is CASSPTGTGEFEQYF. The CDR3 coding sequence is TGCGCCAGCAGCCCAACGGGTACAGGCGAGTTCGAGCAGTACTTC.

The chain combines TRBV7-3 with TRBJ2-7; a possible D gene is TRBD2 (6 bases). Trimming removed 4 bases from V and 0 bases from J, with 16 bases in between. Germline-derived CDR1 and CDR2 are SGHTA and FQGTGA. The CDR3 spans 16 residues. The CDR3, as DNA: TGTGCCAGCAGCTCCAACCCGGGACTTAGCTCCTACGAGCAGTACTTC. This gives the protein CASSSNPGLSSYEQYF.

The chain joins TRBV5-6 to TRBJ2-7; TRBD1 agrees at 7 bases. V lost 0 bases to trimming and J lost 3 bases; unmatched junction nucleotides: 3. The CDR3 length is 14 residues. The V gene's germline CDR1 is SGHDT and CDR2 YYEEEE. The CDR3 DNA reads TGTGCCAGCAGCTTGGAGGGACAGCACTACGAGCAGTACTTC. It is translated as CASSLEGQHYEQYF.

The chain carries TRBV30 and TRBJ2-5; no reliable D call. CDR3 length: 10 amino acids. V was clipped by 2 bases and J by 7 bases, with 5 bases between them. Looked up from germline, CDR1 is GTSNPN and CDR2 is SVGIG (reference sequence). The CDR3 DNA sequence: TGTGCCTGGAGTAGTACGACCCAGTACTTC. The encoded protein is CAWSSTTQYF.

Written as DNA, the CDR3 is TGTGCCAGCAGTGACTGGCTAGGCCAGGGGTCCTACGAGCAGTACTTC. Translated: CASSDWLGQGSYEQYF. The chain combines TRBV6-1 with TRBJ2-7; D is possibly TRBD1 (6 bases). This CDR3 has 16 amino acids. The germline CDR1 and CDR2 sequences are MNHNS and SASEGT. Trimming removed 3 bases at V and 1 base at J, with 16 bases between.

CDR3 sequence (DNA): TGCGCCAGCAGCAAATACCTCTTCGGCCGGGACAGGGTGGGCGAGCAGTACTTC. Translating gives CASSKYLFGRDRVGEQYF. The rearrangement joins TRBV5-1 to TRBJ2-7; TRBD1 aligns across 9 bases. Germline CDR1 and CDR2: SGHRS and YFSETQ. The CDR3 spans 18 residues. Losses at the gene ends were 4 bases for V and 6 bases for J; bases not matched to a gene: 20.

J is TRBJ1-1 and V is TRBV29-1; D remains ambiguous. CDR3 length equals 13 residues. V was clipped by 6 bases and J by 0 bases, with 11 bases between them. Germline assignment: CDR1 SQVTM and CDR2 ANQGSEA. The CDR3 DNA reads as TGCAGCGTAAAAAATGGACTGAACACTGAAGCTTTCTTT. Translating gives CSVKNGLNTEAFF.

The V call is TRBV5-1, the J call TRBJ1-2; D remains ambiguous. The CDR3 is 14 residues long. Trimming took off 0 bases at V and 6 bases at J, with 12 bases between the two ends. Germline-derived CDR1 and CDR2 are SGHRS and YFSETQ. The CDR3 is CASSLGGPPDGYTF. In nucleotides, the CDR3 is TGCGCCAGCAGCTTGGGCGGGCCACCGGATGGCTACACCTTC.

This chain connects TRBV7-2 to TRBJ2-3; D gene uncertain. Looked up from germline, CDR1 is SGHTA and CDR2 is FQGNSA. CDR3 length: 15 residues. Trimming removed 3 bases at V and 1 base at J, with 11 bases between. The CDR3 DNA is TGTGCCAGCAGCTTCTCCTACCGGGGCACAGATACGCAGTATTTT. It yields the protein CASSFSYRGTDTQYF.

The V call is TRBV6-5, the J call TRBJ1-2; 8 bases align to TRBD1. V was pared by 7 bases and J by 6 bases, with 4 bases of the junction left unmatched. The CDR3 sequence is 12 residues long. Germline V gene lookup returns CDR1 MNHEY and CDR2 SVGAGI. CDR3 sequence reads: CASTGGDDGYTF. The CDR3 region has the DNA TGTGCCAGCACAGGGGGCGATGATGGCTACACCTTC.

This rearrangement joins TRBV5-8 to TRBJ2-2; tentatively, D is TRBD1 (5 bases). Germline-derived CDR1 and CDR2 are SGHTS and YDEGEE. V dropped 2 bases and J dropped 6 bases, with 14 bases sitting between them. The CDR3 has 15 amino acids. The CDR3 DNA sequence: TGTGCCAGCAGCTTTCGCAGGGTCGTATCCGGGGAGCTGTTTTTT. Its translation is CASSFRRVVSGELFF.

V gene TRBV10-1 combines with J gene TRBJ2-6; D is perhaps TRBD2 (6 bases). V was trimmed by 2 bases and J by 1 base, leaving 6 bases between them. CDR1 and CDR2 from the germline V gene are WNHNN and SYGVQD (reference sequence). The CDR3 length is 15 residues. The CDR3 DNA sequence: TGCGCCAGCAGTGAGGGGAGGTCTGGGGCCAACGTCCTGACTTTC. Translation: CASSEGRSGANVLTF.